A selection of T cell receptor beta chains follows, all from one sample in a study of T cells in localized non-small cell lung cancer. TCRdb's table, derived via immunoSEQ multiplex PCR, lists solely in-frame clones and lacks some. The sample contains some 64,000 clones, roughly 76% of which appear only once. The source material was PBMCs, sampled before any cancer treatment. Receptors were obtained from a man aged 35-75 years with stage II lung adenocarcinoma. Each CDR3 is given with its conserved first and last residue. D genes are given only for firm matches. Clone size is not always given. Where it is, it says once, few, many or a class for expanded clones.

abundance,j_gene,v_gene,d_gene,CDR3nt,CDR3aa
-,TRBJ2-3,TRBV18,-,TGTGCCAGCTCACCACCTACAGATACGCAGTATTTT,CASSPPTDTQYF
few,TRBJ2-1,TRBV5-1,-,TGCGCCAGCAGCTCGGGGGATGAGCAGTTCTTC,CASSSGDEQFF
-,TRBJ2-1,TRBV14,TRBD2,TGTGCCAGCAGCCACCTGGGTAGCGGGACCTACAATGAGCAGTTCTTC,CASSHLGSGTYNEQFF
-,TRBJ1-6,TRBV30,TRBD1,TGTGCCTGGGGGGGACAGGGTTATTCACCCCTCCACTTT,CAWGGQGYSPLHF
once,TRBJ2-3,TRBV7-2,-,TGTGCCAGCAGCCGAAACCTACCTAGCACAGATACGCAGTATTTT,CASSRNLPSTDTQYF
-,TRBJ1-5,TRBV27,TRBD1,TGTGCCAGCAGTTCCTCGACAGGGTTTAGCAATCAGCCCCAGCATTTT,CASSSSTGFSNQPQHF
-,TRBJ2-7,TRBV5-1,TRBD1,TGCGCCAGCAGCGTCAACCGGGACAGGCCCACCTACGAGCAGTACTTC,CASSVNRDRPTYEQYF
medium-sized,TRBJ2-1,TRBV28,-,TGTGCCAGCAGGGCCCCCTCCTACAATGAGCAGTTCTTC,CASRAPSYNEQFF
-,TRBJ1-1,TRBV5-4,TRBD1,TGTGCCAGCAGCATCGACAGGGGTGGTGAAGCTTTCTTT,CASSIDRGGEAFF
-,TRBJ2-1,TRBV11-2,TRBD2,TGTGCCAGCAGCCCCTTGGGCGGGAGCTCCTACAATGAGCAGTTCTTC,CASSPLGGSSYNEQFF
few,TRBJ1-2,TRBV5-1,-,TGCGCCAGCAGCTTGGTGGGAGGCGGCTACACCTTC,CASSLVGGGYTF
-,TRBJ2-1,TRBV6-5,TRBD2,TGTGCCAGCAGTTTAGCGGGCGGATCCACCTACAATGAGCAGTTCTTC,CASSLAGGSTYNEQFF
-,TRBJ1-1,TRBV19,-,TGTGCCAGTATGGGATTATCGAAGACTAACACTGAAGCTTTCTTT,CASMGLSKTNTEAFF
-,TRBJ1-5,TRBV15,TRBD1,TGTGCCACCAGCAGTAAAACAGGGGTGGGTGGAAAGCCCCAGCATTTT,CATSSKTGVGGKPQHF
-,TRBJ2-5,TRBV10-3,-,TGTGCCATCAGTGACTGGACCCAAGAGACCCAGTACTTC,CAISDWTQETQYF
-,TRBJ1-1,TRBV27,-,TGTGCCAGCAGCCGACTGGGCAGAGGGAACACTGAAGCTTTCTTT,CASSRLGRGNTEAFF
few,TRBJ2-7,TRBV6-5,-,TGTGCCAGCAGTTACTCGAACTCACCCGATGGGATTGAGCAGTACTTC,CASSYSNSPDGIEQYF
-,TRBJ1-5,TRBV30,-,TGTGCTTCGGGCGGGAGCAATCAGCCCCAGCATTTT,CASGGSNQPQHF
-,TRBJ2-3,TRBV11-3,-,TGTGCCAGCAGCTTAGGGGGAAGCACAGATACGCAGTATTTT,CASSLGGSTDTQYF
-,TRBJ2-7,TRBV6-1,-,TGTGCCAGCAGTGACCTGGGGCTGATCTACGAGCAGTACTTC,CASSDLGLIYEQYF
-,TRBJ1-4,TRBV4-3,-,TGCGCCAGCAGCGATAGTGGCAGCCAGGCAACTAATGAAAAACTGTTTTTT,CASSDSGSQATNEKLFF
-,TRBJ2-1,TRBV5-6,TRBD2,TGTGCCAGCAGCCCCCTAGCGGGAGGTAGCAATGAGCAGTTCTTC,CASSPLAGGSNEQFF
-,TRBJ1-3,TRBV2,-,TGTGCCAGCAGCGGACAGAAAGGAAACACCATATATTTT,CASSGQKGNTIYF
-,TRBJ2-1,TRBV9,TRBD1,TGTGCCAGCAGCCCCACGGGACAGGACTACTACAATGAGCAGTTCTTC,CASSPTGQDYYNEQFF
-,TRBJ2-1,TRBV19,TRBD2,TGTGCCAGTAGCGTCGAGGCTAGCGGCTCCTACAATGAGCAGTTCTTC,CASSVEASGSYNEQFF
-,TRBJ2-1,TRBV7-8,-,TGTGCCAGCAGCACGGACCGAAACAATGAGCAGTTCTTC,CASSTDRNNEQFF
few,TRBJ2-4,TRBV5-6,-,TGTGCCAGCAGTTCTGGGGCCCTGGTGGCCAAAAACATTCAGTACTTC,CASSSGALVAKNIQYF
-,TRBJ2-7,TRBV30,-,TGTGCCTGGAGTGACAGTGCCTTTACCTACGAGCAGTACTTC,CAWSDSAFTYEQYF
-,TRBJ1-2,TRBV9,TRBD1,TGTGCCAGCAGCGTAGCAGGGGGCGCGTACTATGGCTACACCTTC,CASSVAGGAYYGYTF
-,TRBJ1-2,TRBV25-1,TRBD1,TGTGCCAGCAGTGCTTCCGGGACAGGGGGCGGCTACACCTTC,CASSASGTGGGYTF
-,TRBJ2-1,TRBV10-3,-,TGTGCCATCATGGCTGTCAATGAGCAGTTCTTC,CAIMAVNEQFF
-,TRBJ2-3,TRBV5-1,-,TGCGCCAGCAGCCTTCGGGACCCACGGGTTGGAGATACGCAGTATTTT,CASSLRDPRVGDTQYF
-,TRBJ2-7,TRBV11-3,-,TGTGCCAGCAGCTTAGAACCGACCTACGAGCAGTACTTC,CASSLEPTYEQYF
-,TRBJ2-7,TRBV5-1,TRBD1,TGCGCCAGCAGCTTGGTCCCAAGGGGGCAAACCATCTCCTACGAGCAGTACTTC,CASSLVPRGQTISYEQYF
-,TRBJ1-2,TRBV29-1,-,TGCAGCGTTGTGGGGACTTACCGACACTATGGCTACACCTTC,CSVVGTYRHYGYTF
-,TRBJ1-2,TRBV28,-,TGTGCCAGCAGTTTCTCCGGGGGAGCCTATGGCTACACCTTC,CASSFSGGAYGYTF
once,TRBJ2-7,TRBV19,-,TGTGCCAGTAGCAAGGGGGGACTATCCTACGAGCAGTACTTC,CASSKGGLSYEQYF
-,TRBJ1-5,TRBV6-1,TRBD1,TGTGCCAGCAGTGAGGGAACAGGGGGATTTCAGCCCCAGCATTTT,CASSEGTGGFQPQHF
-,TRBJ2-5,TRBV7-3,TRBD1,TGTGCCAGCAGCCGGGGACAGGGGAGGGGAGAGACCCAGTACTTC,CASSRGQGRGETQYF
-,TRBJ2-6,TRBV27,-,TGTGCCAGCAGTTTATCCGCTTTCGGGGCCAACGTCCTGACTTTC,CASSLSAFGANVLTF
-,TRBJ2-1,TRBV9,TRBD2,TGTGCCAGCAGCGTCGCGGGAGGTTACTACAATGAGCAGTTCTTC,CASSVAGGYYNEQFF
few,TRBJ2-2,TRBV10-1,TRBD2,TGCGCCAGAAGACTAGCGGCTTTATTAGGGGACACCGGGGAGCTGTTTTTT,CARRLAALLGDTGELFF
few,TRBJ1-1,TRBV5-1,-,TGCGCCAGCAGCTTGGAGCCCGCAGGCGGGGCCACTGAAGCTTTCTTT,CASSLEPAGGATEAFF
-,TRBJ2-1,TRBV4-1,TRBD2,TGCGCCAGCAGCCAGGGCGACCGAATAGCGGGAGTGGAGTTCTTC,CASSQGDRIAGVEFF
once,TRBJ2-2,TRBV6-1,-,TGTGCCAGCAGTCACCAAGGGGGCGGGGAGCTGTTTTTT,CASSHQGGGELFF
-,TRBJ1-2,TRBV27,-,TGTGCCAGCAGTTTATCCGGCGGGGTTGGCTACACCTTC,CASSLSGGVGYTF
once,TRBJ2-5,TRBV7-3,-,TGTGCCAGCAGCTTATTGGACGGGGAGACCCAGTACTTC,CASSLLDGETQYF
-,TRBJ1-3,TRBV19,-,TGTGCCAGTAGTATGATGGTCCGCTCTGGAAACACCATATATTTT,CASSMMVRSGNTIYF
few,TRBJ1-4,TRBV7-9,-,TGTGCCAGCAGTCCGCCGGGGAATGAAAAACTGTTTTTT,CASSPPGNEKLFF
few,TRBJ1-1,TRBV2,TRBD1,TGTGCCACTCGGACAGGCGGTAACACTGAAGCTTTCTTT,CATRTGGNTEAFF
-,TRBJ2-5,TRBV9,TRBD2,TGTGCCAGCAGCGTCGGCAGCGGGAGGGAGACCCAGTACTTC,CASSVGSGRETQYF
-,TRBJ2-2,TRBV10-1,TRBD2,TGCGCCAGCAGTCCGGGACTAGTAATTCGCACCGGGGAGCTGTTTTTT,CASSPGLVIRTGELFF
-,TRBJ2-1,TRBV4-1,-,TGCGCCAGCAGCCAAGGGAAGGGACGATCCTACAATGAGCAGTTCTTC,CASSQGKGRSYNEQFF
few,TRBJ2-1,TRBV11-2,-,TGTGCCAGCAGCTTCGGCTTAAACAATGAGCAGTTCTTC,CASSFGLNNEQFF
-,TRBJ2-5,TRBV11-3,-,TGTGCCAGCAGCTTAACGGACATGAGGGGAGAGACCCAGTACTTC,CASSLTDMRGETQYF
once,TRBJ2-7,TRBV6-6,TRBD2,TGTGCCAGCAGTTACTCGACTAGCGGGAGGGACGAGCAGTACTTC,CASSYSTSGRDEQYF
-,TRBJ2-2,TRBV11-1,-,TGTGCCAGCAGCCTTGGGGGCATAGCGGGTAGCATCGGGGAGCTGTTTTTT,CASSLGGIAGSIGELFF
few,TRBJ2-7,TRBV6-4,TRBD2,TGTGCCAGCAGTGACCGACTAGCGGGACCCCACGAGCAGTACTTC,CASSDRLAGPHEQYF